The 20 T cell receptor beta chains presented below share a single source sample, sequenced in a study of T cell responses to AZD1222 COVID-19 vaccine. Repertoires were generated with immunoSEQ multiplex PCR, while TCRdb's copy carries only in-frame clones and drops some. The sample records roughly 100,000 clones, more than 75% being singletons. The material sequenced was peripheral blood, taken on day 0 of AZD1222 vaccination. The source of these receptors is an adult in good health.

This chain uses TRBV24-1 with TRBJ1-1; D call uncertain. Germline lookup yields CDR1 KGHDR and CDR2 SFDVKD. There are 12 residues in the CDR3. Deletions cut 2 bases from V and 6 bases from J, with 6 bases between. CDR3 region: CATSDSTSEAFF. DNA for the CDR3: TGTGCCACCAGTGATTCGACTTCTGAAGCTTTCTTT.

V gene TRBV28 combines with J gene TRBJ2-1; D is undetermined. The CDR3 covers 15 residues. The V end was cut by 5 bases, the J end by 0 bases, with 11 bases between. Germline lookup yields CDR1 MDHEN and CDR2 SYDVKM. For the CDR3, the DNA is TGTGCCAGCAGTCTGGAGTGGGTCTCCTACAATGAGCAGTTCTTC. This sequence encodes CASSLEWVSYNEQFF.

This rearrangement joins TRBV11-2 to TRBJ2-1; D not resolved. The CDR3 totals 13 residues. Germline V lookup: CDR1 SGHAT, CDR2 FQNNGV. Deletions cut 0 bases from V and 10 bases from J, with 10 bases between. Written as DNA, the CDR3 is TGTGCCAGCAGCTTAGATCGGGCCGGAGAGCAGTTCTTC. This codes for CASSLDRAGEQFF.

The chain employs TRBV12-5 and TRBJ1-2; 9 nucleotides line up with TRBD1. With V trimmed by 1 base and J by 8 bases, 8 bases remained unmatched. CDR1 is LGHNT, CDR2 FRNRAP, per germline. This CDR3 region has 15 residues. The CDR3 loop is CASGLGLGTGKGYTF. Written as DNA, the CDR3 is TGTGCTAGTGGTTTGGGCCTCGGGACAGGGAAAGGCTACACCTTC.

The J gene is TRBJ1-5, the V gene TRBV19; the match to TRBD1 covers 8 bases. Germline V gene sequence: CDR1 LNHDA, CDR2 SQIVND (reference sequence). The V segment lost 3 bases and the J segment 4 bases; nucleotides outside the gene matches: 5. The CDR3 is made up of 15 amino acids. CDR3: CASSMVRTGNQPQHF. The CDR3 nucleotides read TGTGCCAGTAGTATGGTTCGGACAGGGAATCAGCCCCAGCATTTT.

The chain uses TRBV2 and TRBJ1-1, with 8 bases lining up with TRBD1. The J segment lost 1 base and the V segment lost 4 bases, leaving 5 bases of the junction unmatched. The CDR3 length is 15 residues. Germline V lookup: CDR1 SNHLY, CDR2 FYNNEI. CDR3 protein: CASSADRVGNTEAFF. CDR3 nucleotides: TGTGCCAGCAGTGCGGACAGGGTCGGGAACACTGAAGCTTTCTTT.

The chain employs TRBV6-5 and TRBJ1-3, with D possibly TRBD1 on 5 matching bases. The V and J ends lost 6 bases and 0 bases respectively, with 12 bases between them. Germline V gene lookup returns CDR1 MNHEY and CDR2 SVGAGI. This CDR3 has 15 residues. This chain's CDR3 is CASRISGNSGNTIYF. The CDR3 region has the DNA TGTGCCAGCAGAATATCAGGGAACTCTGGAAACACCATATATTTT.

This chain uses TRBV12-3 or TRBV12-4 with TRBJ1-1; 7 nucleotides match TRBD1. V trimming: 3 bases; J trimming: 4 bases; junction bases outside the gene matches: 2. CDR3 length equals 13 residues. The CDR3 spells CASSLDRFTEAFF. The CDR3 coding sequence is TGTGCCAGCAGTTTGGACAGGTTCACTGAAGCTTTCTTT.

This chain links TRBV15 with TRBJ2-7, with 7 bases fitting TRBD1. V trimming: 1 base; J trimming: 6 bases; junction bases outside the gene matches: 9. This CDR3 contains 15 residues. Per the germline V gene, CDR1 is LNHNV and CDR2 is YYDKDF (reference sequence). CDR3 DNA: TGTGCCACCAGCAGAGCAAGGGGGCGTCAAGGCGAGCAGTACTTC. It is translated as CATSRARGRQGEQYF.

V usage is TRBV6-6 and J usage is TRBJ1-4; tentative D call: TRBD1 (5 bases). Germline V gene data show CDR1 as MNHNY and CDR2 as SVGAGI (reference sequence). The V and J ends lost 1 base and 12 bases respectively, with 18 bases between them. The CDR3 sequence is 15 residues long. The CDR3 reads CASSYFGAAAGELFF. CDR3 sequence (DNA): TGTGCCAGCAGTTACTTTGGGGCAGCCGCTGGGGAACTGTTTTTT.

The rearrangement links TRBV7-3 to TRBJ2-2; D uncertain. Germline CDR1 SGHTA, CDR2 FQGTGA. The CDR3 is made up of 13 amino acids. Trimming shortened V by 2 bases and J by 2 bases, and 3 bases separated the two germline ends. The CDR3 bases are TGTGCCAGCAGCTTAGACAACACCGGGGAGCTGTTTTTT. It yields the protein CASSLDNTGELFF.

The V call is TRBV6-5, the J call TRBJ2-3; D perhaps matches TRBD2 (5 bases). From germline, CDR1 is MNHEY and CDR2 SVGAGI. CDR3 length equals 13 residues. V was clipped by 3 bases and J by 3 bases, with 7 bases between them. DNA of the CDR3: TGTGCCAGCAGTTATAGGGAGACAGATACGCAGTATTTT. It codes for CASSYRETDTQYF.

The genes are TRBV18 and TRBJ2-7; D is unresolved. The length of the CDR3 is 11 residues. Trimming left V 6 bases short and J 2 bases short, with 5 bases between. Germline V lookup: CDR1 KGHSH, CDR2 LQKENI. The CDR3 DNA reads as TGTGCCAGCTCTTCTACCTACGAGCAGTACTTC. This sequence encodes CASSSTYEQYF.

Written as DNA, the CDR3 is TGCGCCAGCAGCCTACTAGCGGGAGTGCCCTCCGTCCCGGATACGCAGTATTTT. Its protein is CASSLLAGVPSVPDTQYF. The rearrangement uses TRBV23-1 and TRBJ2-3, with 11 bases identical to TRBD2. TRBV23-1 counts as an open reading frame of uncertain function. CDR3 length: 18 amino acids. Unmatched junction bases numbered 17, after V lost 6 bases and J lost 6 bases.

This clone was seen only once. The chain has TRBV6-4 and TRBJ2-1; D remains unclear. This CDR3 has 13 amino acids. Germline loops: CDR1 MRHNA, CDR2 SNTAGT. V shed 8 bases and J shed 7 bases, with 15 bases lying between them. CDR3: CASAGDSMNEQFF. The DNA of the CDR3 is TGTGCCAGCGCTGGGGATTCGATGAATGAGCAGTTCTTC.

The chain combines TRBV4-1 with TRBJ1-1; a possible D gene is TRBD1 (6 bases). Germline values: CDR1 MGHRA, CDR2 YSYEKL. The ends were cut back, 3 bases at V and 2 bases at J, with 13 bases in the middle. The CDR3 loop spans 15 amino acids. CDR3 region: CASSQGAGGNTEAFF. The CDR3 coding sequence is TGCGCCAGCAGCCAGGGCGCGGGGGGCAACACTGAAGCTTTCTTT.

The chain combines TRBV4-2 with TRBJ2-7; 11 bases agree with TRBD2. CDR1 and CDR2 from the germline V gene are LGHNA and YNFKEQ. V lost 1 base, J lost 4 bases, and 6 bases stayed unmatched. This CDR3 comprises 16 residues. The CDR3 DNA reads as TGTGCCAGCAGCCAAGTAGGGACTAGCGGAGCTTACGAGCAGTACTTC. It translates to CASSQVGTSGAYEQYF.

The V call is TRBV7-9, the J call TRBJ1-2; tentatively, D is TRBD1 (6 bases). Germline CDR1 SEHNR, CDR2 FQNEAQ (reference sequence). The CDR3 runs to 14 residues. V gave up 1 base and J gave up 6 bases, with 12 bases separating them. The CDR3 sequence is CASSLGSGADGYTF. As DNA, the CDR3 is TGTGCCAGCAGCTTAGGTTCGGGGGCGGATGGCTACACCTTC.

This clone is a singleton in its sample. CDR3 loop: CASRGSAGGPNEQFF. DNA of the CDR3: TGTGCCAGTAGAGGATCAGCGGGAGGGCCCAATGAGCAGTTCTTC. This chain links TRBV19 with TRBJ2-1; TRBD2 agrees at 10 bases. Per germline, CDR1 LNHDA and CDR2 SQIVND (reference sequence). Trimming removed 6 bases from V and 6 bases from J; junction bases left unmatched: 8. The CDR3 is made up of 15 amino acids.

V usage is TRBV4-1 and J usage is TRBJ2-5; D possibly corresponds to TRBD2 (5 bases). The CDR3 extends over 12 amino acids. The germline V and J ends were trimmed by 0 bases and 7 bases, with 6 bases remaining between them. CDR1 is MGHRA and CDR2 is YSYEKL in the germline V gene. In nucleotides, the CDR3 is TGCGCCAGCAGCCAAGATGGAGGGACCCAGTACTTC. Protein product: CASSQDGGTQYF.